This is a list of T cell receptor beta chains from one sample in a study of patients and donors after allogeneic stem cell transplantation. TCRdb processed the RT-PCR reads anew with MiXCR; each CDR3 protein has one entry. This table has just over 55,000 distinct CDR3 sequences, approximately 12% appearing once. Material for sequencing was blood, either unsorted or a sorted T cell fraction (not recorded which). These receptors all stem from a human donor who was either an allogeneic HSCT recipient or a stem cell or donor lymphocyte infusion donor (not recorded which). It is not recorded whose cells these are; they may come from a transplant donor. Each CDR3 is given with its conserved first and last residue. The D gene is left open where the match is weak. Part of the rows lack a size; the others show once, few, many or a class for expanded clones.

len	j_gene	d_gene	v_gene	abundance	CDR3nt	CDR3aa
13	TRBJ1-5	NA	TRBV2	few	TGTGCCAGCATTCGGGGATTCAATCAGCCCCAGCATTTT	CASIRGFNQPQHF
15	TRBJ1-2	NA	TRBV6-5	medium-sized	TGTGCCAGCAGTTACTTTCCGATGTTAGACTATGGCTACACCTTC	CASSYFPMLDYGYTF
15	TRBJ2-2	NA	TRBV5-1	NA	TGCGCCAGCAGCTTGAGTACAGGATTTACCGGGGAGCTGTTTTTT	CASSLSTGFTGELFF
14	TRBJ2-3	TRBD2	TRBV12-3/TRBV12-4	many	TGTGCCAGCACCCTGGGGGGGAGCGTAGATACGCAGTATTTT	CASTLGGSVDTQYF
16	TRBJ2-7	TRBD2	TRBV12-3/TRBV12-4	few	TGTGCCAGCAGTTTAACTCCCGGGACTAGCGGCTACGAGCAGTACTTC	CASSLTPGTSGYEQYF
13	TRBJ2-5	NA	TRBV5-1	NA	TGCGCCAGCAGCGACTCTAGACAAGAGACCCAGTACTTC	CASSDSRQETQYF
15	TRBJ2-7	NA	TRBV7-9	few	TGTGCCAGCAGCCCGGACGGAACCAGTTACTACGAGCAGTACTTC	CASSPDGTSYYEQYF
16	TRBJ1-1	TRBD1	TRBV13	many	TGTGCCAGCAGCTTCAGCCTACAGGGGGCGCATGCTGAAGCTTTCTTT	CASSFSLQGAHAEAFF
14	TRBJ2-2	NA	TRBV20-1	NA	TGCAGTGCCAGTCCTAGAGTAAACACCGGGGAGCTGTTTTTT	CSASPRVNTGELFF
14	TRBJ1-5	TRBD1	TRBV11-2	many	TGTGCCAGCAGCCTTCAGGGGGCCGATCAGCCCCAGCATTTT	CASSLQGADQPQHF
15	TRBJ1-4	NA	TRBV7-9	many	TGTGCCAGCAGCTTAGGAGCAGCAACTAATGAAAAACTGTTTTTT	CASSLGAATNEKLFF
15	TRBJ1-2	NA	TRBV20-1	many	TGCAGTGCTGCGGATGGAGGGTCGCAAAACTATGGCTACACCTTC	CSAADGGSQNYGYTF
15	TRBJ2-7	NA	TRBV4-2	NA	TGTGCCAGCAGCCAAGATGCTGTAGGGCCCCCCGAGCAGTACTTC	CASSQDAVGPPEQYF
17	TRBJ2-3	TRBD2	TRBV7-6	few	TGTGCCAGCAGCGCCTCAACTAGCGGGAGGTTTACAGATACGCAGTATTTT	CASSASTSGRFTDTQYF
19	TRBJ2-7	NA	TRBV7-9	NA	TGTGCCAGCAGCTACAGTCCCGACGCGGAGGGCTTTACTCCCTACGAGCAGTACTTC	CASSYSPDAEGFTPYEQYF
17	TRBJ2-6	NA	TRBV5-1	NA	TGCGCCAGCAGCTTAGACAGCAAATTCTCTGGGGCCAACGTCCTGACTTTC	CASSLDSKFSGANVLTF